The present TCR beta chain was sequenced within a study of cytomegalovirus exposure and HLA in healthy donors. Background on the study: Earlier results showed almost 120 million unique TCR beta sequences derived from 150 million to 200 million T cells. Findings of the study overall: For most subjects, TCR beta sequences were reported to predict HLA-A and HLA-B alleles with accuracy. In a later analysis, V- and J-gene trimming of beta chains associated with a DCLRE1C missense variant, replicated independently.

A remark on this clone: The antigen remains unidentified.

60 Vbeta and 13 Jbeta primers were used in PCR. Sequencing used immunoSEQ multiplex PCR; TCRdb keeps in-frame clones, though not all of them. Of fewer than 130,000 clones listed, approximately 83% are singletons. This CDR3 has 12 amino acids. Trimming cost V 7 bases and J 2 bases, with 12 bases left between them. Germline CDR1 SQVTM, CDR2 ANQGSEA. This chain joins TRBV29-1 and TRBJ2-7, with unresolved D. The clonotype was recovered from a man aged 40-50 years in good health and CMV-seronegative. The source material was PBMCs. DNA of the CDR3: TGCAGCGCCATGGCCGAGGCCTACGAGCAGTACTTC. Its protein product is CSAMAEAYEQYF.